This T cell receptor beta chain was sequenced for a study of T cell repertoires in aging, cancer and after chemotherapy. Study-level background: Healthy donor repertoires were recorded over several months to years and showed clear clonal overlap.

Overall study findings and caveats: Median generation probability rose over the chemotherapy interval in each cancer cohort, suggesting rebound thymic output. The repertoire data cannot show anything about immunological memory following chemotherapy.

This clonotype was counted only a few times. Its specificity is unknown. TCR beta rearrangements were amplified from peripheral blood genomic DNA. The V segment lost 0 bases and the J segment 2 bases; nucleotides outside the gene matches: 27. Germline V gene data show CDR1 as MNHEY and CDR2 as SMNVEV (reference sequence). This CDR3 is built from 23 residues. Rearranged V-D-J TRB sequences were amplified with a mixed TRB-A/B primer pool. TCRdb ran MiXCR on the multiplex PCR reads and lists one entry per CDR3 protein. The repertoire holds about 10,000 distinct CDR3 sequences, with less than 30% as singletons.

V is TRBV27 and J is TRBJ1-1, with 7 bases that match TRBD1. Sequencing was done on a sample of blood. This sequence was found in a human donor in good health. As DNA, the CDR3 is TGTGCCAGCAGTTTATCGGCATTCCTCGGGCCGACAGGGCCCCTTCTAAACAACACTGAAGCTTTCTTT. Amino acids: CASSLSAFLGPTGPLLNNTEAFF.